The 32 T cell receptor beta chains reported below all come from one sample, sequenced in a study of PD-1 blockade in classical Hodgkin lymphoma. Repertoires were generated with immunoSEQ multiplex PCR, while TCRdb's copy carries only in-frame clones and drops some. The profile shows about 98,000 clones, roughly 80% of them singletons. Brentuximab vedotin exposure varied among the patients, all of whom had relapsed after autologous stem cell transplantation. Material: peripheral blood mononuclear cells (PBMCs), obtained before the second cycle of nivolumab. The receptors originated from a human donor with classical Hodgkin lymphoma.

This sequence joins TRBV9 and TRBJ2-7; D may be TRBD2 (6 bases). V lost 3 bases, J lost 7 bases, and 20 bases lay in between. Looked up from germline, CDR1 is SGDLS and CDR2 is YYNGEE. This CDR3 has 15 amino acids. CDR3 sequence (DNA): TGTGCCAGCAGCGAAGGGATAAGCGGGCAGGAAGAGCAGTACTTC. Its protein is CASSEGISGQEEQYF.

The V gene is TRBV2, the J gene TRBJ1-5; D might be TRBD1 (5 bases). CDR1 and CDR2 from the germline V gene are SNHLY and FYNNEI. V was clipped by 6 bases and J by 7 bases, with 16 bases between them. CDR3 length: 14 amino acids. For the CDR3, the DNA is TGTGCCAGCAGCACCCACGAGGGGCCCCAGCCCCAGCATTTT. Its translation is CASSTHEGPQPQHF.

This clone was detected a few times. CDR3 DNA: TGTGCCAGCAGCTCCACCGGGACTAGAACAGATACGCAGTATTTT. The encoded protein is CASSSTGTRTDTQYF. The chain carries TRBV13 and TRBJ2-3, with 8 bases lining up with TRBD2. Germline CDR1 and CDR2: PRHDT and FYEKMQ (reference sequence). The CDR3 totals 15 residues. Trimming at V came to 4 bases and at J to 3 bases, leaving 6 bases not matched to a gene.

This clone was observed a handful of times. The rearrangement links TRBV18 to TRBJ1-1; tentatively, D is TRBD1 (5 bases). This CDR3 region has 11 residues. V lost 5 bases to trimming and J lost 7 bases, with 8 bases between them. CDR1 KGHSH and CDR2 LQKENI come from the germline V gene. The CDR3 coding sequence is TGTGCCAGCTCATCGCAGGGTGAAGCTTTCTTT. It is translated as CASSSQGEAFF.

V usage is TRBV6-5 and J usage is TRBJ1-5; the D gene is possibly TRBD1 (5 bases). The CDR3 covers 13 residues. CDR1 and CDR2 (germline): MNHEY, SVGAGI. The V gene lost 7 bases and the J gene lost 4 bases, with 11 bases spanning the gap. This chain's CDR3 is CASTWGWNQPQHF. Here the CDR3 DNA reads TGTGCCAGCACCTGGGGGTGGAATCAGCCCCAGCATTTT.

CDR3 in DNA: TGTGCCAGCAGTCGTAGAACAGGGGTCTCCTACGAGCAGTACTTC. Its protein product is CASSRRTGVSYEQYF. V usage is TRBV5-4 and J usage is TRBJ2-7; 7 bases agree with TRBD1. J gave up 0 bases and V 5 bases, and 8 bases lay outside the gene matches. The CDR3 spans 15 residues. Per germline, CDR1 SGHNT and CDR2 YYREEE (reference sequence).

V usage is TRBV19 and J usage is TRBJ2-7; 13 nucleotides match TRBD2. The CDR3 spans 18 residues. The germline V gene encodes CDR1 LNHDA and CDR2 SQIVND (reference sequence). J was trimmed by 2 bases and V by 5 bases; bases with no gene match: 12. CDR3 residues: CASSVIPTTSGRTYEQYF. Written as DNA, the CDR3 is TGTGCCAGTAGTGTCATCCCAACGACTAGCGGGAGGACCTACGAGCAGTACTTC. The variable domain in full, with the rest retrieved from reference TRBV19 and TRBJ2-7, is DGGITQSPKYLFRKEGQNVTLSCEQNLNHDAMYWYRQDPGQGLRLIYYSQIVNDFQKGDIAEGYSVSREKKESFPLTVTSAQKNPTAFYLCASSVIPTTSGRTYEQYFGPGTRLTVT.

The chain is built from TRBV7-3 and TRBJ2-3, with TRBD2 matching over 12 bases. With V trimmed by 4 bases and J by 5 bases, 7 bases remained unmatched. The CDR3 length is 16 residues. CDR1 SGHTA and CDR2 FQGTGA come from the germline V gene. The CDR3 DNA follows: TGTGCCAGCAGCTCAAGACTAGCGGGAGAGGTAGATACGCAGTATTTT. Translating it yields CASSSRLAGEVDTQYF.

V is TRBV7-2 and J is TRBJ2-7; D is possibly TRBD1 (6 bases). The CDR3 sequence is 13 residues long. Germline V gene sequence: CDR1 SGHTA, CDR2 FQGNSA. Trimming removed 5 bases from V and 3 bases from J, with 11 bases in between. The CDR3 spells CASSRSDSYEQYF. CDR3 nucleotide sequence: TGTGCCAGCAGCCGATCGGACAGCTACGAGCAGTACTTC. The full variable domain, rest sourced from reference TRBV7-2 and TRBJ2-7, is GAGVSQSPSNKVTEKGKDVELRCDPISGHTALYWYRQSLGQGLEFLIYFQGNSAPDKSGLPSDRFSAERTGGSVSTLTIQRTQQEDSAVYLCASSRSDSYEQYFGPGTRLTVT.

The V and J genes are TRBV19 and TRBJ1-5, with TRBD1 identical over 7 bases. The V and J ends lost 6 bases and 6 bases, in that order; junction bases with no gene match: 5. Germline assignment: CDR1 LNHDA and CDR2 SQIVND (reference sequence). The CDR3 covers 13 residues. CDR3: CASSRGWGQPQHF. The CDR3 nucleotides read TGTGCCAGTAGCAGGGGGTGGGGTCAGCCCCAGCATTTT.

The CDR3 reads CASSYEREIADTQYF. The CDR3 DNA sequence: TGTGCCAGCAGTTATGAGCGGGAGATAGCGGATACGCAGTATTTT. The rearrangement links TRBV28 to TRBJ2-3, with 8 bases matching TRBD2. The CDR3 runs 15 residues. Per the germline V gene, CDR1 is MDHEN and CDR2 is SYDVKM. Trimming removed 4 bases from V and 6 bases from J; junction bases left unmatched: 9.

J is TRBJ1-1 and V is TRBV5-6; weak D call: TRBD1 (6 bases). The CDR3 has 15 amino acids. Trimming cost V 4 bases and J 12 bases, with 25 bases left between them. Germline V gene data show CDR1 as SGHDT and CDR2 as YYEEEE. CDR3 in amino acids: CASSARNEKQGGPFF. CDR3 sequence (DNA): TGTGCCAGCAGCGCTAGAAATGAAAAACAGGGAGGGCCTTTCTTT. Based on the CDR3 plus reference TRBV5-6 and TRBJ1-1, the full variable domain is DAGVTQSPTHLIKTRGQQVTLRCSPKSGHDTVSWYQQALGQGPQFIFQYYEEEERQRGNFPDRFSGHQFPNYSSELNVNALLLGDSALYLCASSARNEKQGGPFFGQGTRLTVV.

V gene TRBV5-4 combines with J gene TRBJ2-3, with 7 nucleotides matching TRBD2. Trimming at V came to 3 bases and at J to 2 bases, leaving 9 bases not matched to a gene. The CDR3 has 16 amino acids. Germline lookup yields CDR1 SGHNT and CDR2 YYREEE (reference sequence). CDR3 bases: TGTGCCAGCAGCTGGGTGTTGGGGGGGTCCACAGATACGCAGTATTTT. Translated: CASSWVLGGSTDTQYF.

This clone was counted a few times. The gene calls are TRBV7-2 and TRBJ1-1; no definite D call. The CDR3 is 15 amino acids. V lost 1 base, J lost 0 bases, and 9 bases lay in between. Per the germline V gene, CDR1 is SGHTA and CDR2 is FQGNSA. The CDR3 region has the DNA TGTGCCAGCAGCTTAGTAGCCAGCATGAACACTGAAGCTTTCTTT. This codes for CASSLVASMNTEAFF.

This chain uses TRBV10-3 with TRBJ2-6; no reliable D call. The V and J ends lost 10 bases and 0 bases respectively, with 7 bases between them. The germline CDR1 and CDR2 sequences are ENHRY and SYGVKD. The CDR3 runs 13 residues. The CDR3 DNA follows: TGTGCCACCCAGGACTCTGGGGCCAACGTCCTGACTTTC. Residues: CATQDSGANVLTF.

This chain uses TRBV9 with TRBJ2-1; no clear D. Germline values: CDR1 SGDLS, CDR2 YYNGEE. With 0 bases removed from V and 8 bases from J, the gap between germline ends came to 6 bases. CDR3 length: 12 amino acids. CDR3 sequence: CASSVGYDEQFF. DNA of the CDR3: TGTGCCAGCAGCGTAGGTTACGATGAGCAGTTCTTC. Full variable domain (remainder filled in from reference TRBV9 and TRBJ2-1): DSGVTQTPKHLITATGQRVTLRCSPRSGDLSVYWYQQSLDQGLQFLIQYYNGEERAKGNILERFSAQQFPDLHSELNLSSLELGDSALYFCASSVGYDEQFFGPGTRLTVL.

The V and J genes are TRBV9 and TRBJ2-5, with a tentative D call TRBD1 (5 bases). Germline CDR1 is SGDLS and CDR2 is YYNGEE. The CDR3 loop spans 14 amino acids. The ends were cut back, 4 bases at V and 8 bases at J, with 18 bases in the middle. The CDR3 DNA reads as TGTGCCAGCAGCCCAAGACAGTGGTTGGGAACCCAGTACTTC. Its translation: CASSPRQWLGTQYF.

This chain joins TRBV5-1 and TRBJ2-2; TRBD1 is a possible D gene (6 bases). Trimming stripped 3 bases from V and 4 bases from J, with 13 bases between. CDR3 size: 15 residues. Germline V gives CDR1 SGHRS, CDR2 YFSETQ. The CDR3 here is CASSSDRSFTGELFF. CDR3 coding DNA: TGCGCCAGCAGCTCCGACAGGAGTTTCACCGGGGAGCTGTTTTTT. Full variable domain (outside the CDR3, taken from reference TRBV5-1 and TRBJ2-2): KAGVTQTPRYLIKTRGQQVTLSCSPISGHRSVSWYQQTPGQGLQFLFEYFSETQRNKGNFPGRFSGRQFSNSRSEMNVSTLELGDSALYLCASSSDRSFTGELFFGEGSRLTVL.

This chain connects TRBV7-2 to TRBJ1-1; no definite D call. Germline V lookup: CDR1 SGHTA, CDR2 FQGNSA. Between the trimmed V and J ends, which lost 1 base and 1 base, there was a span of 7 bases. There are 14 residues in the CDR3. The CDR3 bases are TGTGCCAGCAGCTTAGAGGGCAGGAACACTGAAGCTTTCTTT. Encoded protein: CASSLEGRNTEAFF.

The chain couples TRBV6-6 to TRBJ1-2, with TRBD1 as a possible D gene (5 bases). This CDR3 spans 14 amino acids. Trimming shortened V by 5 bases and J by 4 bases, and 14 bases separated the two germline ends. CDR1 is MNHNY, CDR2 SVGAGI, per germline (reference sequence). CDR3 sequence: CASSPPGRAYGYTF. Written as DNA, the CDR3 is TGTGCCAGCAGTCCCCCAGGGAGGGCCTATGGCTACACCTTC.

The chain couples TRBV29-1 to TRBJ2-2, with TRBD2 identical over 10 bases. J gave up 3 bases and V 6 bases, and 7 bases lay outside the gene matches. Germline V gene lookup returns CDR1 SQVTM and CDR2 ANQGSEA. This CDR3 region has 15 residues. The CDR3 nucleotides read TGCAGCGTGGGGGTAGCGGGAGGATACACCGGGGAGCTGTTTTTT. It codes for CSVGVAGGYTGELFF.

The chain has TRBV10-3 and TRBJ2-1; tentative D call: TRBD1 (7 bases). Germline-derived CDR1 and CDR2 are ENHRY and SYGVKD. The CDR3 is 14 amino acids. The V end was cut by 5 bases, the J end by 3 bases, with 11 bases between. CDR3 loop: CAISSQGGYNEQFF. The CDR3 region has the DNA TGTGCCATCAGTTCTCAGGGGGGCTACAATGAGCAGTTCTTC.

The chain is built from TRBV6-5 and TRBJ2-7; D remains unclear. The CDR3 extends over 16 amino acids. From germline, CDR1 is MNHEY and CDR2 SVGAGI. V gave up 0 bases and J gave up 0 bases, with 12 bases separating them. CDR3 nucleotides: TGTGCCAGCAGTTACTCGAAGGCCAGGAGCTCCTACGAGCAGTACTTC. Amino acid sequence: CASSYSKARSSYEQYF.

The chain has TRBV13 and TRBJ1-2; D might be TRBD1 (5 bases). Germline loops: CDR1 PRHDT, CDR2 FYEKMQ (reference sequence). The CDR3 contains 15 residues. Trimming pared 5 bases from V and 2 bases from J, leaving 15 bases between. CDR3 nucleotides: TGTGCCAGCAGCGCTCCCGGGACGGGGAACTATGGCTACACCTTC. This encodes CASSAPGTGNYGYTF.

This clone was recorded a few times. V gene TRBV2 combines with J gene TRBJ1-1, with 8 bases fitting TRBD1. V was clipped by 6 bases and J by 3 bases; unmatched bases: 12. CDR3 length: 16 residues. Germline V gene sequence: CDR1 SNHLY, CDR2 FYNNEI. The CDR3 spells CASRGQVSKGDTEAFF. The CDR3 coding sequence is TGTGCCAGCAGGGGACAGGTCTCCAAGGGGGACACTGAAGCTTTCTTT.

The chain links TRBV19 to TRBJ1-5, with unresolved D. CDR3 length equals 17 residues. V gave up 7 bases and J gave up 3 bases, with 22 bases separating them. Per the germline V gene, CDR1 is LNHDA and CDR2 is SQIVND (reference sequence). The chain's CDR3 is CASTQSGFRDANQPQHF. CDR3 coding DNA: TGTGCCAGTACCCAAAGTGGATTTCGGGATGCCAATCAGCCCCAGCATTTT.

The genes are TRBV6-1 and TRBJ1-5; D is uncertain. Trimming left V 4 bases short and J 5 bases short, with 15 bases between. This CDR3 region has 15 residues. From germline, CDR1 is MNHNS and CDR2 SASEGT. The CDR3 nucleotides are TGTGCCAGCAGTGGGGTAGACTCCCCGGATCAGCCCCAGCATTTT. This sequence encodes CASSGVDSPDQPQHF.

This clone appeared once. The chain is built from TRBV10-3 and TRBJ2-2; D uncertain. The CDR3 consists of 13 residues. Germline assignment: CDR1 ENHRY and CDR2 SYGVKD. V was shortened by 3 bases and J by 6 bases, with 8 bases between the two germline ends. CDR3 residues: CAISEVPAGELFF. For the CDR3, the DNA is TGTGCCATCAGTGAAGTCCCCGCCGGGGAGCTGTTTTTT.

In nucleotides, the CDR3 is TGTGCCAGCTCAAGGGACGGAGACCTCAATCAGCCCCAGCATTTT. The encoded protein is CASSRDGDLNQPQHF. The chain employs TRBV18 and TRBJ1-5; possibly TRBD1 for D (5 bases). The CDR3 is 15 residues long. With 5 bases removed from V and 3 bases from J, the gap between germline ends came to 14 bases. Germline CDR1 is KGHSH and CDR2 is LQKENI.

This chain connects TRBV10-3 to TRBJ2-5, with 8 bases identical to TRBD2. The CDR3 is made up of 14 amino acids. Trimming cost V 3 bases and J 7 bases; bases outside gene matches: 7. CDR1 and CDR2 (germline): ENHRY, SYGVKD. The CDR3 loop is CAISDQGLVATQYF. DNA of the CDR3: TGTGCCATCAGTGACCAGGGACTAGTAGCGACCCAGTACTTC.

The gene calls are TRBV10-1 and TRBJ1-1; D is uncertain. The CDR3 is 10 residues long. V lost 6 bases, J lost 10 bases, and 9 bases lay in between. Germline V gives CDR1 WNHNN, CDR2 SYGVQD (reference sequence). The CDR3 here is CASSSYIAFF. CDR3 nucleotides: TGCGCCAGCAGCTCCTATATAGCTTTCTTT.

V is TRBV5-1 and J is TRBJ2-5; a possible D gene is TRBD2 (6 bases). Between the trimmed V and J ends, which lost 2 bases and 3 bases, there was a span of 8 bases. CDR1 and CDR2 (germline): SGHRS, YFSETQ. There are 13 residues in the CDR3. The CDR3 nucleotides read TGCGCCAGCAGCTTTGGCGGGGAAGAGACCCAGTACTTC. As protein: CASSFGGEETQYF. Together with reference TRBV5-1 and TRBJ2-5, the CDR3 gives the full variable domain: KAGVTQTPRYLIKTRGQQVTLSCSPISGHRSVSWYQQTPGQGLQFLFEYFSETQRNKGNFPGRFSGRQFSNSRSEMNVSTLELGDSALYLCASSFGGEETQYFGPGTRLLVL.